The rows below give T cell receptor beta chains drawn from one sample of a study of control samples from healthy donors and cancer patients. The data were produced by immunoSEQ multiplex PCR, yet TCRdb's version contains in-frame clones alone and is incomplete. Here the sample spans about 110,000 clones, 82% being singletons. The sequenced sample consisted of blood. The receptors come from a man aged 18 to 29 in good health. CDR3s include the opening cysteine and the closing phenylalanine or tryptophan. The order of the fields is V gene, clone size, CDR3 length, D gene, J gene, CDR3 protein, CDR3 DNA. The D gene is left open where the match is weak. The size of a clone is reported for some rows only, either as once, few or many, or as a class for expanded clones.

TRBV28	-	13	-	TRBJ1-3	CASSPVKGNTIYF	TGTGCCAGCAGTCCCGTAAAGGGAAACACCATATATTTT
TRBV10-2	-	15	TRBD2	TRBJ2-3	CASSEAGGRIDTQYF	TGCGCCAGCAGTGAAGCGGGGGGGCGTATAGATACGCAGTATTTT
TRBV5-5	once	17	TRBD1	TRBJ1-2	CATQLRQGASISWGYTF	TGTGCCACACAGCTAAGACAGGGGGCGTCGATCTCTTGGGGCTACACCTTC
TRBV6-2/TRBV6-3	few	15	TRBD1	TRBJ1-6	CASSPDRGHSSPLHF	TGTGCCAGCAGCCCTGACAGGGGGCACAGCTCACCCCTCCACTTT
TRBV9	-	14	-	TRBJ2-7	CASSGGRAPYEQYF	TGTGCCAGCAGCGGGGGCAGGGCCCCCTACGAGCAGTACTTC
TRBV6-5	-	10	-	TRBJ2-1	CATGDNEQFF	TGTGCCACCGGGGACAATGAGCAGTTCTTC
TRBV4-3	-	17	-	TRBJ2-2	CASSQEGPGAYTGELFF	TGCGCCAGCAGCCAAGAGGGCCCGGGGGCCTACACCGGGGAGCTGTTTTTT
TRBV6-6	-	14	-	TRBJ1-4	CASIRDTLNEKLFF	TGTGCCAGCATTAGGGACACTCTTAATGAAAAACTGTTTTTT
TRBV6-1	-	15	TRBD2	TRBJ2-3	CASSEERGGRYTQYF	TGTGCCAGCAGTGAAGAGCGGGGGGGGCGTTATACGCAGTATTTT
TRBV2	-	15	-	TRBJ1-2	CASNSQGTANYGYTF	TGTGCCAGCAACAGTCAGGGTACCGCTAACTATGGCTACACCTTC
TRBV29-1	-	12	-	TRBJ2-4	CSVIGARGIQYF	TGCAGCGTTATTGGGGCTCGAGGCATTCAGTACTTC
TRBV9	many	16	-	TRBJ1-6	CASSVLAGAQNSPLHF	TGTGCCAGCAGCGTTTTGGCGGGGGCGCAGAATTCACCCCTCCACTTT
TRBV9	-	12	-	TRBJ1-1	CASSPSLTEAFF	TGTGCCAGCAGCCCATCCCTAACTGAAGCTTTCTTT
TRBV18	-	13	TRBD2	TRBJ2-7	CASSPGTSAEQYF	TGTGCCAGCTCACCCGGGACTAGCGCCGAGCAGTACTTC
TRBV5-6	-	16	-	TRBJ2-3	CASSLGRDLLTDTQYF	TGTGCCAGCAGCTTGGGCCGGGACTTGCTCACAGATACGCAGTATTTT
TRBV21-1	-	14	-	TRBJ2-7	CASYRGPSDIEQYF	TGTGCCAGCTACCGGGGCCCGAGTGATATCGAGCAGTACTTC
TRBV19	-	14	TRBD1	TRBJ2-7	CASSPGTVAAEQYF	TGTGCCAGTTCCCCCGGGACAGTCGCGGCAGAGCAGTACTTC
TRBV5-4	-	14	-	TRBJ2-2	CASSPWPFTGELFF	TGTGCCAGCAGCCCCTGGCCCTTCACCGGGGAGCTGTTTTTT
TRBV4-1	-	12	-	TRBJ2-3	CASSHPLDTQYF	TGCGCCAGCAGCCATCCCTTGGATACGCAGTATTTT
TRBV4-2	-	15	TRBD2	TRBJ2-3	CASSQTRGVPDTQYF	TGTGCCAGCAGCCAAACGCGGGGGGTTCCAGATACGCAGTATTTT
TRBV12-3/TRBV12-4	-	13	TRBD1	TRBJ1-2	CASSRQGGMGYTF	TGTGCCAGCAGCCGACAGGGAGGTATGGGCTACACCTTC
TRBV5-1	-	14	-	TRBJ1-2	CASSLESRGYGYTF	TGCGCCAGCAGCTTGGAATCCAGGGGATATGGCTACACCTTC
TRBV9	-	15	-	TRBJ1-3	CASSFRGDASSTIYF	TGTGCCAGCAGCTTCCGCGGGGACGCTAGTAGCACCATATATTTT
TRBV28	-	14	TRBD1	TRBJ1-2	CASSLGQGARGYTF	TGTGCCAGCAGTTTGGGACAGGGGGCGAGAGGCTACACCTTC
TRBV9	-	14	-	TRBJ2-5	CASSVGGIQETQYF	TGTGCCAGCAGCGTAGGGGGGATCCAAGAGACCCAGTACTTC
TRBV25-1	-	14	TRBD1	TRBJ1-1	CASIDRGALTEAFF	TGTGCCAGCATAGACAGGGGCGCCCTGACTGAAGCTTTCTTT
TRBV14	-	16	-	TRBJ2-1	CASSLAIRGPSNEQFF	TGTGCCAGCAGCCTCGCTATTCGGGGGCCTAGTAATGAGCAGTTCTTC
TRBV4-2	once	19	TRBD2	TRBJ2-2	CASSRHLSGGASNTGELFF	TGTGCCAGCAGCCGTCACCTTAGCGGGGGGGCCTCGAACACCGGGGAGCTGTTTTTT
TRBV7-2	-	16	-	TRBJ1-1	CASSLFLAGGHTEAFF	TGTGCCAGCAGCTTATTCCTCGCAGGCGGGCACACTGAAGCTTTCTTT
TRBV27	few	19	TRBD1	TRBJ2-5	CASSLIMRRGIRYQETQYF	TGTGCCAGCAGTTTAATTATGCGCAGGGGGATCCGGTACCAAGAGACCCAGTACTTC
TRBV5-1	-	16	-	TRBJ2-3	CASSLPGGARTDTQYF	TGCGCCAGCAGCTTACCTGGGGGGGCCCGCACAGATACGCAGTATTTT
TRBV7-9	-	14	-	TRBJ2-3	CASSSRRYTDTQYF	TGTGCCAGCAGCTCCAGGAGGTACACAGATACGCAGTATTTT
TRBV11-2	-	19	-	TRBJ1-2	CASSHRTGIGPESNYGYTF	TGTGCCAGCAGCCACCGGACGGGTATAGGACCCGAATCAAACTATGGCTACACCTTC
TRBV9	few	14	-	TRBJ2-5	CASSVASAAETQYF	TGTGCCAGCAGCGTAGCTTCAGCCGCGGAGACCCAGTACTTC
TRBV4-2	once	16	TRBD1	TRBJ1-3	CASSTDRGRTGNTIYF	TGTGCCAGCAGCACTGACAGGGGGCGAACTGGAAACACCATATATTTT
TRBV6-1	-	14	-	TRBJ1-6	CASSVAGGNSPLHF	TGTGCCAGCAGTGTAGCGGGGGGGAATTCACCCCTCCACTTT
TRBV6-2/TRBV6-3	few	15	TRBD2	TRBJ2-7	CASSSSGGGTYEQYF	TGTGCCAGCAGTTCCTCCGGCGGGGGGACCTACGAGCAGTACTTC
TRBV7-2	-	16	-	TRBJ1-2	CASSLGVQGLNYGYTF	TGTGCCAGCAGCTTAGGGGTCCAGGGTTTAAACTATGGCTACACCTTC
TRBV6-2/TRBV6-3	once	13	-	TRBJ2-7	CASSFQGSYEQYF	TGTGCCAGCAGTTTCCAGGGCTCCTACGAGCAGTACTTC
TRBV5-6	-	15	-	TRBJ1-3	CASSLGRLSGNTIYF	TGTGCCAGCAGCTTGGGAAGACTCTCTGGAAACACCATATATTTT
TRBV27	-	14	TRBD1	TRBJ2-7	CASSDLQGVYEQYF	TGTGCCAGCAGTGACCTACAGGGGGTCTACGAGCAGTACTTC
TRBV6-5	-	15	-	TRBJ2-7	CASSLDPLSSYEQYF	TGTGCCAGCAGTCTCGACCCTCTCAGCTCCTACGAGCAGTACTTC
TRBV7-2	-	16	TRBD2	TRBJ2-3	CASSTGLAGFTDTQYF	TGTGCCAGCAGCACGGGACTAGCGGGATTCACAGATACGCAGTATTTT
TRBV29-1	-	10	-	TRBJ1-6	CREQNSPLHF	TGCAGAGAACAGAATTCACCCCTCCACTTT
TRBV7-2	once	13	-	TRBJ2-1	CASSLRRKDEQFF	TGTGCCAGCAGCTTGAGGAGAAAGGATGAGCAGTTCTTC
TRBV18	-	15	TRBD1	TRBJ1-2	CASSPGQGFNYGYTF	TGTGCCAGCTCACCGGGACAGGGCTTTAACTATGGCTACACCTTC
TRBV10-3	-	13	-	TRBJ2-5	CAISESARETQYF	TGTGCCATCAGTGAGTCTGCCAGGGAGACCCAGTACTTC
TRBV6-5	-	12	-	TRBJ1-6	CASSYPNSPLHF	TGTGCCAGCAGTTACCCTAATTCACCCCTCCACTTT
TRBV7-9	once	15	-	TRBJ1-2	CASSLETGGGYGYTF	TGTGCCAGCAGCTTAGAAACGGGGGGAGGCTATGGCTACACCTTC
TRBV28	-	16	TRBD1	TRBJ1-1	CASRTGGLFMNTEAFF	TGTGCCAGCCGAACAGGGGGGCTTTTTATGAACACTGAAGCTTTCTTT
TRBV6-2/TRBV6-3	-	15	-	TRBJ2-5	CASSPITFGQETQYF	TGTGCCAGCAGTCCCATAACGTTCGGGCAAGAGACCCAGTACTTC